One sample yielded the 24 T cell receptor beta chains listed below, sequenced in a study of T cell responses to AZD1222 COVID-19 vaccine. Sequencing was performed with immunoSEQ multiplex PCR; in TCRdb, only in-frame clones are kept and a portion is missing. The sample carries over 130,000 clones, about 86% recorded once. The sample here was peripheral blood, taken on day 0 of AZD1222 vaccination. The receptors shown here come from an adult in good health.

This clone occurred once. The chain is built from TRBV29-1 and TRBJ2-7; tentatively, D is TRBD1 (5 bases). V was cut by 7 bases and J by 0 bases, with 16 bases left in between. Germline CDR1 reads SQVTM; CDR2 reads ANQGSEA. The CDR3 runs 14 residues. As DNA, the CDR3 is TGCAGCGCCCTGACGACAGCCAGCTCCTACGAGCAGTACTTC. Its protein is CSALTTASSYEQYF.

The chain joins TRBV10-3 to TRBJ1-1, with D hard to call. Between the trimmed V and J ends, which lost 10 bases and 3 bases, there was a span of 15 bases. The CDR3 length is 13 residues. Germline CDR1 is ENHRY and CDR2 is SYGVKD. The CDR3 region is CATRRVLDTEAFF. In DNA, the CDR3 is TGTGCCACGCGGCGGGTCTTGGACACTGAAGCTTTCTTT.

This sequence joins TRBV4-3 and TRBJ2-7; 10 bases line up with TRBD2. Germline V lookup: CDR1 LGHNA, CDR2 YSLEER. Trimming removed 1 base from V and 4 bases from J; junction bases left unmatched: 7. The CDR3 totals 16 residues. The CDR3 DNA follows: TGCGCCAGCAGCCAAGTCCTAGCGGGAGAGGGGTACGAGCAGTACTTC. It codes for CASSQVLAGEGYEQYF.

The chain is built from TRBV4-1 and TRBJ1-1, with TRBD1 identical over 10 bases. CDR1 is MGHRA, CDR2 YSYEKL, per germline. The CDR3 is 16 residues long. Trimming took 1 base from V and 5 from J; bases not matched to a gene: 7. The CDR3 nucleotides read TGCGCCAGCAGCCAAGTTTTGGGACAGGGGTTTACTGAAGCTTTCTTT. It specifies CASSQVLGQGFTEAFF.

Only one count was recorded for this clone. This chain links TRBV7-9 with TRBJ1-1, with TRBD1 as a possible D gene (5 bases). Germline V gene sequence: CDR1 SEHNR, CDR2 FQNEAQ (reference sequence). The CDR3 sequence is 12 residues long. The V and J ends lost 5 bases and 8 bases respectively, with 12 bases between them. The CDR3: CASSPMGREAFF. CDR3 nucleotide sequence: TGTGCCAGCAGCCCTATGGGGCGGGAAGCTTTCTTT.

The V call is TRBV4-3, the J call TRBJ2-1; TRBD1 might be the D (5 bases). The CDR3 extends over 15 amino acids. CDR1 LGHNA and CDR2 YSLEER come from the germline V gene. Trimming removed 0 bases at V and 9 bases at J, with 15 bases between. The CDR3 bases are TGCGCCAGCAGCCAAGATATAGCAGGGTGGGGTGAGCAGTTCTTC. Translated, it gives CASSQDIAGWGEQFF.

This chain connects TRBV11-2 to TRBJ2-7; D is undetermined. CDR3 length: 13 amino acids. Per germline, CDR1 SGHAT and CDR2 FQNNGV. V lost 5 bases and J lost 0, with 8 bases in between. In DNA form, the CDR3 reads TGTGCCAGCAGCACCTCTCCCTCCTACGAGCAGTACTTC. It yields the protein CASSTSPSYEQYF.

V and J are TRBV9 and TRBJ2-1, with 7 bases matching TRBD1. V shed 3 bases and J 3 bases; nucleotides not matched to a gene: 3. The V gene's germline CDR1 is SGDLS and CDR2 YYNGEE. The CDR3 has 14 amino acids. The CDR3 spells CASSARDSYNEQFF. CDR3 bases: TGTGCCAGCAGCGCCCGGGACAGCTACAATGAGCAGTTCTTC.

The chain recombines TRBV6-1 with TRBJ1-3, with D unresolved. The CDR3 has 13 residues. Germline values: CDR1 MNHNS, CDR2 SASEGT. Trimming pared 0 bases from V and 5 bases from J, leaving 5 bases between. CDR3 nucleotide sequence: TGTGCCAGCAGTGAAGCAGAGCGAAACACCATATATTTT. It translates to CASSEAERNTIYF.

The chain joins TRBV30 to TRBJ2-2; TRBD1 might be the D (6 bases). The CDR3 consists of 14 residues. CDR1 is GTSNPN, CDR2 SVGIG, per germline (reference sequence). In DNA, the CDR3 is TGTGCAACGGATAGAGGGGGAATCACCGGGGAGCTGTTTTTT. Protein product: CATDRGGITGELFF.

V usage is TRBV27 and J usage is TRBJ2-2, with 11 positions matching TRBD2. The CDR3 has 14 residues. Germline values: CDR1 MNHEY, CDR2 SMNVEV (reference sequence). J was trimmed by 6 bases and V by 6 bases; bases with no gene match: 3. The CDR3 bases are TGTGCCAGCAGACTAGCGGGAGCCCCCGGGGAGCTGTTTTTT. It encodes CASRLAGAPGELFF.

This rearrangement joins TRBV7-9 to TRBJ2-7; D may match TRBD1 or TRBD2 (7 bases each). The CDR3 has 14 amino acids. Per the germline V gene, CDR1 is SEHNR and CDR2 is FQNEAQ (reference sequence). The germline V and J ends were trimmed by 8 bases and 3 bases, with 17 bases remaining between them. CDR3 sequence: CASGGDRENYEQYF. DNA of the CDR3: TGTGCCAGCGGGGGGGACAGAGAAAACTACGAGCAGTACTTC.

The count of this clone is one. This chain connects TRBV4-3 to TRBJ1-6; no clear D. The CDR3 is 15 residues long. In germline, CDR1 is LGHNA, CDR2 YSLEER. The ends were cut back, 1 base at V and 7 bases at J, with 11 bases in the middle. CDR3 DNA sequence: TGCGCCAGCAGCCAAGCGGGCGCGGGGAATTCACCCCTCCACTTT. As protein: CASSQAGAGNSPLHF.

V and J are TRBV19 and TRBJ2-7; 8 bases line up with TRBD1. Trimming removed 4 bases from V and 5 bases from J; junction bases left unmatched: 10. In germline, CDR1 is LNHDA, CDR2 SQIVND (reference sequence). This CDR3 has 15 amino acids. The CDR3 sequence is CASSTRTGLFDEQYF. DNA for the CDR3: TGTGCCAGTAGTACCCGGACAGGGTTGTTCGACGAGCAGTACTTC.

The CDR3 DNA sequence: TGTGCCAGTACCGCAGAGGGGCAAGGGGACACTGAAGCTTTCTTT. This sequence encodes CASTAEGQGDTEAFF. The chain combines TRBV19 with TRBJ1-1; possibly TRBD1 for D (5 bases). The germline CDR1 and CDR2 sequences are LNHDA and SQIVND (reference sequence). Trimming took 7 bases from V and 3 from J, leaving 18 bases between them. This CDR3 region has 15 residues. The entire variable domain, with the rest obtained from reference TRBV19 and TRBJ1-1, is as follows: DGGITQSPKYLFRKEGQNVTLSCEQNLNHDAMYWYRQDPGQGLRLIYYSQIVNDFQKGDIAEGYSVSREKKESFPLTVTSAQKNPTAFYLCASTAEGQGDTEAFFGQGTRLTVV.

The V gene is TRBV19, the J gene TRBJ1-1, with TRBD1 as a possible D gene (6 bases). Deletions cut 1 base from V and 3 bases from J, with 12 bases between. Germline V gene sequence: CDR1 LNHDA, CDR2 SQIVND (reference sequence). The CDR3 is 15 amino acids. DNA for the CDR3: TGTGCCAGTAGTATAGCCCCCGAGGGGGACACTGAAGCTTTCTTT. Its translation: CASSIAPEGDTEAFF. Using reference TRBV19 and TRBJ1-1 for the parts outside the CDR3, the full variable domain is DGGITQSPKYLFRKEGQNVTLSCEQNLNHDAMYWYRQDPGQGLRLIYYSQIVNDFQKGDIAEGYSVSREKKESFPLTVTSAQKNPTAFYLCASSIAPEGDTEAFFGQGTRLTVV.

This chain uses TRBV7-9 with TRBJ2-1, with 12 bases lining up with TRBD2. This CDR3 has 18 amino acids. CDR1 is SEHNR and CDR2 is FQNEAQ in the germline V gene (reference sequence). Losses at the gene ends were 5 bases for V and 7 bases for J; bases not matched to a gene: 15. The CDR3 loop is CASSLPLRLAGGRNEQFF. CDR3 sequence (DNA): TGTGCCAGCAGCCTCCCCCTACGGCTAGCGGGAGGGCGAAATGAGCAGTTCTTC.

CDR3 sequence: CASSTTIQSTDTQYF. The CDR3 bases are TGTGCCAGTAGTACAACAATACAAAGCACAGATACGCAGTATTTT. The chain carries TRBV19 and TRBJ2-3; D not resolved. The CDR3 extends over 15 amino acids. The ends were cut back, 4 bases at V and 0 bases at J, with 11 bases in the middle. Germline V lookup: CDR1 LNHDA, CDR2 SQIVND (reference sequence).

The chain recombines TRBV27 with TRBJ1-4; TRBD1 matches at 7 bases. CDR3 length: 14 amino acids. Trimming at V came to 3 bases and at J to 8 bases, leaving 6 bases not matched to a gene. Germline lookup yields CDR1 MNHEY and CDR2 SMNVEV (reference sequence). In nucleotides, the CDR3 is TGTGCCAGCAGTTTCAAGGGGGCAGGAGAAAAACTGTTTTTT. Translation: CASSFKGAGEKLFF.

This sequence joins TRBV29-1 and TRBJ1-3, with 7 bases that match TRBD1. V dropped 6 bases and J dropped 0; count of bases not matched to a gene: 8. CDR1 and CDR2 from the germline V gene are SQVTM and ANQGSEA. CDR3 length: 15 residues. The CDR3 region has the DNA TGCAGCGTGGGAAGAGGGGACAGCTCTGGAAACACCATATATTTT. Its translation: CSVGRGDSSGNTIYF. Looking up the rest from reference TRBV29-1 and TRBJ1-3 gives the full variable domain: SAVISQKPSRDICQRGTSLTIQCQVDSQVTMMFWYRQQPGQSLTLIATANQGSEATYESGFVIDKFPISRPNLTFSTLTVSNMSPEDSSIYLCSVGRGDSSGNTIYFGEGSWLTVV.

The chain combines TRBV14 with TRBJ2-2; D call uncertain. Germline V lookup: CDR1 SGHDN, CDR2 FVKESK. V dropped 3 bases and J dropped 5 bases, with 13 bases sitting between them. CDR3 length: 15 residues. DNA of the CDR3: TGTGCCAGCAGCCAGCGGACCGTGAGGACCGGGGAGCTGTTTTTT. As protein: CASSQRTVRTGELFF. Drawing the rest from reference TRBV14 and TRBJ2-2, the complete variable domain is EAGVTQFPSHSVIEKGQTVTLRCDPISGHDNLYWYRRVMGKEIKFLLHFVKESKQDESGMPNNRFLAERTGGTYSTLKVQPAELEDSGVYFCASSQRTVRTGELFFGEGSRLTVL.

The sample holds one count of this clone. This chain joins TRBV6-1 and TRBJ1-5; 7 bases are a match to TRBD1. CDR1 is MNHNS and CDR2 is SASEGT in the germline V gene. The CDR3 sequence is 20 residues long. After removal of 4 bases from V and 0 bases from J, the junction contained 18 bases not matched to a gene. CDR3 loop: CASSVRGREGGSYSNQPQHF. CDR3 DNA sequence: TGTGCCAGCAGTGTGCGGGGAAGAGAAGGGGGCAGCTATAGCAATCAGCCCCAGCATTTT.

Judged by abundance, this clone is medium-sized (0.01 to 0.1%). This chain joins TRBV30 and TRBJ2-2; TRBD2 is a possible D gene (6 bases). CDR1 GTSNPN and CDR2 SVGIG come from the germline V gene (reference sequence). The CDR3 spans 13 residues. V was shortened by 3 bases and J by 3 bases, with 8 bases between the two germline ends. The CDR3 sequence: CAWSGSDTGELFF. The CDR3 region has the DNA TGTGCCTGGAGCGGGAGCGACACCGGGGAGCTGTTTTTT.

The rearrangement joins TRBV27 to TRBJ1-6, with D maybe TRBD1 (6 bases). The germline V gene has CDR1 MNHEY and CDR2 SMNVEV (reference sequence). V lost 2 bases, J lost 12 bases, and 8 bases lay in between. The CDR3 contains 12 residues. The CDR3 nucleotides are TGTGCCAGCAGTTTAAACAGGGAACCCCTCCACTTT. Residues: CASSLNREPLHF.